The 16 T cell receptor beta chains listed next were all sequenced from one sample in a study of CD8+ T cells in alopecia areata. Extracted from the samples, RNA was reverse transcribed into cDNA to serve as the sequencing template. Sequencing was performed with immunoSEQ multiplex PCR; in TCRdb, only in-frame clones are kept and a portion is missing. The sample consists of about 190,000 clones, 60% to 70% of them appearing once. Treatment: oral pan-JAK inhibitor, 5-10 mg twice daily. The specimen was CD4+ T cells sorted from blood, collected at week 4, from a patient treated with tofacitinib. The receptors shown here come from a human donor with alopecia areata.

The V gene is TRBV7-9, the J gene TRBJ2-7, with a possible D match to TRBD2 (6 bases). V lost 7 bases and J 5 bases, leaving 9 bases between the germline ends. Germline V lookup: CDR1 SEHNR, CDR2 FQNEAQ (reference sequence). The CDR3 has 11 amino acids. The DNA of the CDR3 is TGTGCCAGCACGGAGGGTCACGAGCAGTACTTC. Protein: CASTEGHEQYF.

The rearrangement uses TRBV6-4 and TRBJ1-5; D unclear. V lost 3 bases, J lost 2 bases, and 8 bases lay in between. This CDR3 comprises 14 residues. Germline V CDR1 and CDR2: MRHNA, SNTAGT. The CDR3 region has the DNA TGTGCCAGCAGTGAGTATGGGGGCAATCAGCCCCAGCATTTT. Translated, it gives CASSEYGGNQPQHF.

V is TRBV7-2 and J is TRBJ2-5; D assignment may be TRBD1 or TRBD2 (5 bases each). Germline CDR1 is SGHTA and CDR2 is FQGNSA. This CDR3 is built from 15 residues. V lost 0 bases, J lost 3 bases, and 11 bases lay in between. The CDR3, as DNA: TGTGCCAGCAGCTTAGCGGGGGTGAGGGAAGAGACCCAGTACTTC. It yields the protein CASSLAGVREETQYF.

The rearrangement joins TRBV9 to TRBJ2-3; TRBD2 is a possible D gene (5 bases). This CDR3 has 16 amino acids. The germline V and J ends were trimmed by 3 bases and 3 bases, with 17 bases remaining between them. Germline V lookup: CDR1 SGDLS, CDR2 YYNGEE. The CDR3 protein is CASSANTGFSTDTQYF. The CDR3 DNA is TGTGCCAGCAGCGCGAATACGGGATTTTCGACAGATACGCAGTATTTT.

The chain uses TRBV5-6 and TRBJ2-1; 7 bases are shared with TRBD2. This CDR3 is 14 amino acids long. Germline V lookup: CDR1 SGHDT, CDR2 YYEEEE. V lost 0 bases to trimming and J lost 8 bases; unmatched junction nucleotides: 5. The CDR3 nucleotides are TGTGCCAGCAGCTTGGGTGTAGGGAGGGATGAGCAGTTCTTC. The encoded protein is CASSLGVGRDEQFF.

The V gene is TRBV2, the J gene TRBJ2-7; the D gene is possibly TRBD1 (5 bases). The length of the CDR3 is 11 residues. Germline CDR1 is SNHLY and CDR2 is FYNNEI. V shed 5 bases and J shed 4 bases, with 6 bases lying between them. CDR3 in DNA: TGTGCCAGCAGTCCAGGGTACGAGCAGTACTTC. It yields the protein CASSPGYEQYF.

This chain uses TRBV29-1 with TRBJ2-7, with a tentative D call TRBD2 (7 bases). The CDR3 loop spans 14 amino acids. The germline V gene encodes CDR1 SQVTM and CDR2 ANQGSEA. Trimming cost V 6 bases and J 4 bases, with 19 bases left between them. CDR3 nucleotides: TGCAGCGTCGCTCCTAGGGGGGGGTTGTACGAGCAGTACTTC. Amino acid sequence: CSVAPRGGLYEQYF.

The rearrangement joins TRBV29-1 to TRBJ1-3, with unresolved D. Trimming pared 7 bases from V and 3 bases from J, leaving 13 bases between. Looked up from germline, CDR1 is SQVTM and CDR2 is ANQGSEA. This CDR3 region has 13 residues. CDR3 protein: CSARSDGGNTIYF. CDR3 in DNA: TGCAGCGCCAGATCGGACGGTGGAAACACCATATATTTT.

In its sample, this clone was seen once. This chain's CDR3 is CASSPRPLSGANVLTF. The DNA for the CDR3 is TGTGCCAGCAGCCCCCGGCCGCTCTCTGGGGCCAACGTCCTGACTTTC. This chain joins TRBV14 and TRBJ2-6; no clear D gene. The CDR3 consists of 16 residues. Germline V CDR1 and CDR2: SGHDN, FVKESK. The V end was cut by 4 bases, the J end by 0 bases, with 10 bases between.

The V gene is TRBV6-4, the J gene TRBJ2-1; D gene uncertain. V dropped 0 bases and J dropped 13 bases, with 13 bases sitting between them. CDR3 length: 13 residues. CDR1 and CDR2 from the germline V gene are MRHNA and SNTAGT. The CDR3 sequence: CASSDSLGLFQFF. The CDR3 nucleotides read TGTGCCAGCAGTGACTCGCTCGGCCTATTTCAGTTCTTC.

This clone was picked up a small number of times. This chain connects TRBV29-1 to TRBJ2-4, with D perhaps given as TRBD1 or TRBD2 (6 bases each). V was clipped by 7 bases and J by 5 bases, with 21 bases between them. This CDR3 region has 15 residues. Germline V CDR1 and CDR2: SQVTM, ANQGSEA. In nucleotides, the CDR3 is TGCAGCGCCGGTGGAGGGGGTACAGCTCAAAACATTCAGTACTTC. Translated: CSAGGGGTAQNIQYF.

The CDR3 is CASSLADGNTIYF. DNA for the CDR3: TGCGCCAGCAGCTTGGCGGATGGAAACACCATATATTTT. The chain uses TRBV5-1 and TRBJ1-3, with D hard to call. CDR1 is SGHRS and CDR2 is YFSETQ in the germline V gene. This CDR3 is built from 13 residues. V lost 0 bases and J 3 bases, leaving 4 bases between the germline ends.

Ten or more counts support this clone. The CDR3 protein is CASSKSSGANVLTF. Written as DNA, the CDR3 is TGCGCCAGCAGCAAAAGCTCTGGGGCCAACGTCCTGACTTTC. V is TRBV5-1 and J is TRBJ2-6; no clear D gene. V dropped 4 bases and J dropped 0 bases, with 5 bases sitting between them. The CDR3 contains 14 residues. Germline assignment: CDR1 SGHRS and CDR2 YFSETQ.

This clone was observed a few times. The chain has TRBV29-1 and TRBJ2-4; D is uncertain. Germline V CDR1 and CDR2: SQVTM, ANQGSEA. Trimming took off 4 bases at V and 8 bases at J, with 12 bases between the two ends. The CDR3 is 12 amino acids. CDR3 in DNA: TGCAGCGTTGGTACGATTGCGGACATTCAGTACTTC. It translates to CSVGTIADIQYF.

This clone has a handful of counts. The chain carries TRBV5-1 and TRBJ2-6, with D hard to call. V dropped 2 bases and J dropped 4 bases, with 13 bases sitting between them. This CDR3 has 16 residues. Germline assignment: CDR1 SGHRS and CDR2 YFSETQ. This CDR3 reads CASSFLASAGANVLTF. The CDR3 nucleotides read TGCGCCAGCAGCTTTTTAGCTTCCGCCGGGGCCAACGTCCTGACTTTC.

Of note for this clone: One end of the junction does not line up with germline, which may come from a read error. The chain uses TRBV7-7 and TRBJ2-5; 10 bases are a match to TRBD2. Germline V gene data show CDR1 as SSHAT and CDR2 as FNYEAQ (reference sequence). The CDR3 runs to 14 residues. The CDR3 DNA reads TGTGCTAGCAGCTTAAGACTAGCGGGAGAGACCCAGTACTTC. Its protein product is CASSLRLAGETQYF.